The rows below give T cell receptor beta chains drawn from one sample of a study of T cell responses to AZD1222 COVID-19 vaccine. The table came from immunoSEQ multiplex PCR; TCRdb's copy has only in-frame clones and leaves some out. The sample records some 100,000 clones, approximately 89% being singletons. This specimen consisted of peripheral blood, obtained 28 days after the second AZD1222 dose. Receptor source: an adult who received the AZD1222 COVID-19 vaccine. CDR3s include the opening cysteine and the closing phenylalanine or tryptophan. A D gene is named only where the DNA matches it firmly. A row's size may be missing; if present it is once, few, many or a size class.

v_call	j_call	clone_size	d_call	cdr3_nt	cdr3_aa
TRBV19	TRBJ2-1	-	TRBD2	TGTGCCAGTAGTATAGACCTTGGGACTAGCGGGTTCTACAATGAGCAGTTCTTC	CASSIDLGTSGFYNEQFF
TRBV5-3	TRBJ2-3	-	TRBD2	TGTGCCCCCAATTTCGGGCGGGGGGAAGCAGATACGCAGTATTTT	CAPNFGRGEADTQYF
TRBV6-6	TRBJ2-1	once	-	TGTGCCAGCCAAGGGACAGAGCAGTTCTTC	CASQGTEQFF
TRBV10-3	TRBJ2-3	few	-	TGTGCCATCAGTGAGACGGTAGCAAGCACAGATACGCAGTATTTT	CAISETVASTDTQYF
TRBV5-1	TRBJ2-7	-	TRBD2	TGCGCCAGCAGCCCGCGGGAGGCCCACTACGAGCAGTACTTC	CASSPREAHYEQYF
TRBV27	TRBJ2-2	once	TRBD1	TGTGCCAGCAGAGGACAGGGGCGCGCCGGGGAGCTGTTTTTT	CASRGQGRAGELFF
TRBV6-5	TRBJ2-3	-	TRBD1	TGTGCCAGCAGTATTCAGGGGGTCGAAGATACGCAGTATTTT	CASSIQGVEDTQYF
TRBV18	TRBJ2-7	-	-	TGTGCCAGCTCACCAATCGGGCCCGAGCAGTACTTC	CASSPIGPEQYF
TRBV4-2	TRBJ2-6	-	-	TGTGCCAGCAGCCCCCTTCCTGGGGCCAACGTCCTGACTTTC	CASSPLPGANVLTF
TRBV18	TRBJ2-7	-	-	TGTGCCAGCTCTTCTGACTACGAGCAGTACTTC	CASSSDYEQYF
TRBV5-1	TRBJ2-1	-	TRBD2	TGCGCCAGCAGTAGCGGGAGGGTTCCCTCCTACAATGAGCAGTTCTTC	CASSSGRVPSYNEQFF
TRBV2	TRBJ2-1	-	-	TGTGCCAGCCTCCTGGCGAATGAGCAGTTCTTC	CASLLANEQFF
TRBV11-2	TRBJ2-1	-	TRBD2	TGTGCCAGCAGCCACACAGCGGGGGCTGGGGATGAGCAGTTCTTC	CASSHTAGAGDEQFF
TRBV4-3	TRBJ1-1	-	-	TGCGCCAGCAGCCAAGGGGCAGGCCTGAACACTGAAGCTTTCTTT	CASSQGAGLNTEAFF
TRBV2	TRBJ2-2	-	TRBD1	TGTGCCAGCAGCTGGACAGGGTACACCGGGGAGCTGTTTTTT	CASSWTGYTGELFF
TRBV18	TRBJ1-1	once	-	TGTGCCAGCTTAGTAGACACTGAAGCTTTCTTT	CASLVDTEAFF
TRBV5-4	TRBJ1-2	-	TRBD1	TGTGCCAGCAGTTTATCAGGGGGAAACTATGGCTACACCTTC	CASSLSGGNYGYTF
TRBV29-1	TRBJ1-2	-	-	TGCAGCGTTGAGGCCGCCCAGGGTATCCATGGCTACACCTTC	CSVEAAQGIHGYTF
TRBV7-9	TRBJ1-4	once	-	TGTGCCAGCAGCCCGTCGACAGGTCTAGGTGAAAAACTGTTTTTT	CASSPSTGLGEKLFF
TRBV10-3	TRBJ1-1	-	-	TGTGCCATCAGTGAGTCCCGGGGAGGGGTCGCTGAAGCTTTCTTT	CAISESRGGVAEAFF
TRBV30	TRBJ2-7	-	-	TGTGCCTGGAGTATCGGGGGCGAGCAGTACTTC	CAWSIGGEQYF
TRBV7-8	TRBJ2-7	-	TRBD1	TGTGCCAGCAGCTTAGGGACAGGATCCTACGAGCAGTACTTC	CASSLGTGSYEQYF
TRBV27	TRBJ2-2	-	TRBD1	TGTGCCAGCAGAATACAGGGGAGCACCGGGGAGCTGTTTTTT	CASRIQGSTGELFF
TRBV3-1/TRBV3-2	TRBJ2-6	-	-	TGTGCCAGCAGCCAAGATCTGGGCGGCTCTGGGGCCAACGTCCTGACTTTC	CASSQDLGGSGANVLTF
TRBV21-1	TRBJ1-2	-	-	TGTGCCAGCAGCAAAGGACAGGTCTTC	CASSKGQVF
TRBV9	TRBJ1-6	-	TRBD1	TGTGCCAGCAGCACGCGACAGGGGGCTTCACCCCTCCACTTT	CASSTRQGASPLHF
TRBV24-1	TRBJ1-3	-	-	TGTGCCACCAGTGATCCGGGGACTGGAAACACCATATATTTT	CATSDPGTGNTIYF
TRBV23-1	TRBJ2-4	-	TRBD2	TGCGCCAGCAGTCAATATGGGTCCCAGTCAGGACTAGCGGGGGACAAAAACATTCAGTACTTC	CASSQYGSQSGLAGDKNIQYF
TRBV19	TRBJ2-3	-	-	TGTGCCAGTAGTAGCGCCCGCACAGATACGCAGTATTTT	CASSSARTDTQYF